This entry describes one T cell receptor (beta chain). This sample is drawn from a study of blood T cell repertoires in COVID-19. Overall study context: Whether acute or convalescent, the COVID-19 samples came from the United States, Italy and Spain. T cells, B-cell-depleted T cells, or PBMCs provided the cDNA or gDNA that served as material.

From germline, CDR1 is SGHVS and CDR2 FQNEAQ. The CDR3 has 16 residues. Trimming took 0 bases from V and 7 from J; bases not matched to a gene: 7. Profiled with immunoSEQ multiplex PCR; TCRdb holds only in-frame clones, not every one. Of about 110,000 clones listed, about 85% were seen once; the top ten hold 1.4% to 1.5%. V and J are TRBV7-8 and TRBJ2-4, with 9 bases identical to TRBD1. The sample was peripheral blood. The receptor's source is a middle-aged man with acute or convalescent COVID-19. The CDR3 DNA reads as TGTGCCAGCAGCTTAGCTTGGACAGGGGTGGGGAACATTCAGTACTTC. It specifies CASSLAWTGVGNIQYF.